This is a list of T cell receptor beta chains from one sample in a study of low-dose radiotherapy and immunotherapy resistance in tumors. TCRdb itself ran the reads through MiXCR, one entry per CDR3 protein. This sample has tens of thousands of distinct CDR3 sequences, with 20% to 25% found just once. Sample: PBMCs, taken after low-dose radiotherapy plus immunotherapy. These receptors were obtained from a female donor with ovarian cancer. Both conserved end residues are part of each CDR3. The order of the fields is CDR3 length, J gene, D gene, V gene, CDR3 protein. A D gene is named only where the DNA matches it firmly.

length: 13
J: TRBJ1-6
D: TRBD1
V: TRBV12-3/TRBV12-4
CDR3: CASSFTGDSPLHF

length: 16
J: TRBJ2-1
D: TRBD1
V: TRBV11-2
CDR3: CASSLGQGASYNEQFF

length: 14
J: TRBJ1-5
D: -
V: TRBV2
CDR3: CASGLYNSNQSQHF

length: 15
J: TRBJ2-2
D: TRBD2
V: TRBV7-3
CDR3: CASSLSGAAGGELFF

length: 10
J: TRBJ1-5
D: -
V: TRBV20-1
CDR3: CSVNSQPQHF

length: 13
J: TRBJ2-3
D: -
V: TRBV23-1
CDR3: CASSHPSTDTQYF

length: 15
J: TRBJ2-1
D: TRBD1
V: TRBV7-2
CDR3: CASSLGPGGHNEQFF

length: 14
J: TRBJ2-1
D: -
V: TRBV5-5
CDR3: CASSSRADTHEQFF

length: 14
J: TRBJ2-3
D: -
V: TRBV2
CDR3: CASATDGNTDTQYF

length: 13
J: TRBJ1-2
D: -
V: TRBV30
CDR3: CAWSVGGPDGYTF

length: 14
J: TRBJ1-2
D: TRBD1
V: TRBV28
CDR3: CAPPGQGADYGYTF

length: 15
J: TRBJ2-3
D: TRBD1
V: TRBV19
CDR3: CASSRQGRSTDTQYF

length: 16
J: TRBJ2-1
D: TRBD2
V: TRBV6-2/TRBV6-3
CDR3: CASSGFSGGPYNEQFF

length: 13
J: TRBJ1-4
D: -
V: TRBV12-3/TRBV12-4
CDR3: CASSPLSNEKLFF

length: 14
J: TRBJ2-1
D: -
V: TRBV9
CDR3: CASSVSTGYNEQFF

length: 15
J: TRBJ1-5
D: -
V: TRBV6-2/TRBV6-3
CDR3: CASSYGYHSNQPQHF

length: 19
J: TRBJ2-2
D: -
V: TRBV5-6
CDR3: CASSLTQIFRVGNTGELFF

length: 15
J: TRBJ2-3
D: -
V: TRBV7-9
CDR3: CASSLGDFRRDTQYF

length: 13
J: TRBJ1-6
D: -
V: TRBV5-1
CDR3: CASSQTGPAPLHF

length: 15
J: TRBJ2-1
D: -
V: TRBV7-9
CDR3: CASSLAGAGYNEQFF

length: 11
J: TRBJ1-1
D: -
V: TRBV6-2/TRBV6-3
CDR3: CASTQGTEAFF

length: 17
J: TRBJ2-3
D: TRBD1
V: TRBV28
CDR3: CASRVPPGQTSTDTQYF

length: 16
J: TRBJ2-7
D: -
V: TRBV28
CDR3: CASSLPGVDQGGEQYF

length: 15
J: TRBJ2-7
D: -
V: TRBV9
CDR3: CARRWAGDLVYEQYF

length: 21
J: TRBJ2-1
D: TRBD2
V: TRBV10-2
CDR3: CASTTLRRASGRAPEVNEQFF

length: 14
J: TRBJ2-7
D: TRBD1
V: TRBV20-1
CDR3: CSARGTGNTYEQYF

length: 15
J: TRBJ2-5
D: TRBD1
V: TRBV28
CDR3: CASTGNRGTQETQYF

length: 16
J: TRBJ2-5
D: -
V: TRBV4-3
CDR3: CASSHATGTVQETQYF

length: 13
J: TRBJ1-2
D: TRBD1
V: TRBV6-6
CDR3: CASRSGTGTGYTF